Listed here are 15 T cell receptor beta chains from one sample, sequenced in a study of blood T cell repertoires in COVID-19. Profiled with immunoSEQ multiplex PCR; TCRdb holds only in-frame clones, not every one. The table has 80,000 to 95,000 clones, around 85% seen once; the top ten hold 13% to 15%. The sample consisted of peripheral blood. All receptors come from a woman in her sixties or seventies with acute or convalescent COVID-19.

The chain uses TRBV19 and TRBJ2-7, with 10 nucleotides matching TRBD1. The CDR3 length is 16 residues. V was clipped by 1 base and J by 0 bases; unmatched bases: 3. From germline, CDR1 is LNHDA and CDR2 SQIVND (reference sequence). The CDR3 DNA sequence: TGTGCCAGTAGTATAGTAGGGGACAGGGGCTCCTACGAGCAGTACGTC. It codes for CASSIVGDRGSYEQYV.

The chain is built from TRBV5-1 and TRBJ1-1, with 8 bases that match TRBD1. The junction had 7 bases not matched to a gene; V was cut back by 4 bases and J by 5 bases. From germline, CDR1 is SGHRS and CDR2 YFSETQ. The CDR3 totals 14 residues. The DNA of the CDR3 is TGCGCCAGCAGCGGACAGGGAGTCGGAACTGAAGCTTTCTTT. This codes for CASSGQGVGTEAFF.

This sequence joins TRBV7-6 and TRBJ2-3; D perhaps matches TRBD2 (6 bases). V lost 5 bases and J lost 0, with 12 bases in between. Germline values: CDR1 SGHVS, CDR2 FNYEAQ. The CDR3 loop spans 15 amino acids. This CDR3 is CASSPLAASTDTQYF. The CDR3 DNA is TGTGCCAGCAGCCCTTTAGCGGCTAGCACAGATACGCAGTATTTT.

The chain recombines TRBV3-1 (or the pseudogene TRBV3-2) with TRBJ2-2; D possibly corresponds to TRBD1 (6 bases). The CDR3 spans 13 residues. The V end lost 4 bases, the J end lost 8 bases, and 11 bases lay between the germline ends. Germline CDR1 and CDR2: LGHDT and YNNKEL (reference sequence). The CDR3 protein is CASSPTGSGELFF. CDR3 coding DNA: TGTGCCAGCAGCCCAACAGGGTCTGGGGAGCTGTTTTTT.

The CDR3 DNA reads TGTGCCATCAGTGCTCCTCCAGGGGGATTCAATGAGCAGTTCTTC. Amino acid sequence: CAISAPPGGFNEQFF. This rearrangement joins TRBV10-3 to TRBJ2-1, with TRBD1 matching 7 bases. The CDR3 loop spans 15 amino acids. Germline-derived CDR1 and CDR2 are ENHRY and SYGVKD. Trimming at V came to 4 bases and at J to 6 bases, leaving 9 bases not matched to a gene.

This chain connects TRBV19 to TRBJ2-1, with a possible D match to TRBD1 (6 bases). Deletions cut 3 bases from V and 7 bases from J, with 22 bases between. The germline gives CDR1 LNHDA, CDR2 SQIVND (reference sequence). This CDR3 spans 17 amino acids. The CDR3 DNA sequence: TGTGCCAGTAGTATGGTTATTTTGAGGGGGTTTGTAAATGAGCAGTTCTTC. It codes for CASSMVILRGFVNEQFF.

The sample holds a few counts of this clone. The chain recombines TRBV28 with TRBJ2-5, with a weak D call TRBD2 (5 bases). Germline assignment: CDR1 MDHEN and CDR2 SYDVKM. The CDR3 is 15 residues long. The V end lost 4 bases, the J end lost 4 bases, and 16 bases lay between the germline ends. The CDR3 bases are TGTGCCAGCAGTTCCACAGTAGGCGGGTCAGAGACCCAGTACTTC. Its translation is CASSSTVGGSETQYF.

The chain has TRBV11-3 and TRBJ1-1; D gene ambiguous. This CDR3 spans 13 amino acids. Trimming shortened V by 5 bases and J by 6 bases, and 13 bases separated the two germline ends. Germline-derived CDR1 and CDR2 are SGHNT and YENEEA. This CDR3 reads CASSAPESAEAFF. The CDR3 DNA is TGTGCCAGCAGCGCCCCGGAGTCAGCTGAAGCTTTCTTT.

The chain combines TRBV19 with TRBJ1-4, with D possibly matching TRBD1 (6 bases). Deletions cut 1 base from V and 10 bases from J, with 10 bases between. Looked up from germline, CDR1 is LNHDA and CDR2 is SQIVND (reference sequence). The CDR3 sequence is 13 residues long. CDR3 in DNA: TGTGCCAGTAGTATAGCAGGGGAGGGAAAACTGTTTTTT. It specifies CASSIAGEGKLFF.

The chain links TRBV18 to TRBJ2-3, with 10 bases fitting TRBD2. Germline loops: CDR1 KGHSH, CDR2 LQKENI. The CDR3 has 16 amino acids. After removal of 6 bases from V and 1 base from J, the junction contained 7 bases not matched to a gene. CDR3 coding DNA: TGTGCCAGCTCTCTGATAGCGGGGGGACGCACAGATACGCAGTATTTT. It codes for CASSLIAGGRTDTQYF. The whole variable domain, filled in from reference TRBV18 and TRBJ2-3, reads NAGVMQNPRHLVRRRGQEARLRCSPMKGHSHVYWYRQLPEEGLKFMVYLQKENIIDESGMPKERFSAEFPKEGPSILRIQQVVRGDSAAYFCASSLIAGGRTDTQYFGPGTRLTVL.

V gene TRBV7-9 combines with J gene TRBJ2-7; 7 positions agree with TRBD2. The germline V gene encodes CDR1 SEHNR and CDR2 FQNEAQ (reference sequence). The CDR3 loop spans 14 amino acids. The V gene end was trimmed by 1 base and the J gene end by 7 bases; junction bases not matched to a gene: 7. The CDR3: CASSLGLGGTEQYV. CDR3 nucleotide sequence: TGTGCCAGCAGCTTAGGGCTCGGGGGGACTGAGCAGTACGTC.

The gene calls are TRBV28 and TRBJ1-2; 11 positions agree with TRBD1. From germline, CDR1 is MDHEN and CDR2 SYDVKM. The ends lost 5 bases at V and 4 bases at J; junction bases unmatched: 9. The CDR3 contains 16 residues. The CDR3 protein is CASSETGTGGIYGYTF. The CDR3 DNA sequence: TGTGCCAGCAGTGAGACCGGGACAGGGGGTATCTATGGCTACACCTTC.

The chain has TRBV11-3 and TRBJ2-5; possible D gene TRBD2, 6 bases. V shed 6 bases and J shed 4 bases, with 12 bases lying between them. Germline V gene sequence: CDR1 SGHNT, CDR2 YENEEA. This CDR3 is 13 amino acids long. The CDR3 DNA follows: TGTGCCAGCAGTCGGGGGACGGGAGAGACCCAGTACTTC. This gives the protein CASSRGTGETQYF.

The chain uses TRBV6-5 and TRBJ1-4, with TRBD1 identical over 9 bases. In germline, CDR1 is MNHEY, CDR2 SVGAGI. This CDR3 region has 16 residues. The J segment lost 5 bases and the V segment lost 0 bases, leaving 4 bases of the junction unmatched. The CDR3 protein is CASSYSTGTGNEKLFF. The CDR3 bases are TGTGCCAGCAGTTACTCAACCGGGACAGGGAATGAAAAACTGTTTTTT.

The rearrangement joins TRBV28 to TRBJ1-1; possible D gene TRBD1, 6 bases. The CDR3 contains 16 residues. CDR1 is MDHEN, CDR2 SYDVKM, per germline. V was shortened by 3 bases and J by 6 bases, with 20 bases between the two germline ends. CDR3 nucleotide sequence: TGTGCCAGCAGTTTTATGACCAGGGGCGAGTTCGCTGAAGCTTTCTTT. This translates into CASSFMTRGEFAEAFF.